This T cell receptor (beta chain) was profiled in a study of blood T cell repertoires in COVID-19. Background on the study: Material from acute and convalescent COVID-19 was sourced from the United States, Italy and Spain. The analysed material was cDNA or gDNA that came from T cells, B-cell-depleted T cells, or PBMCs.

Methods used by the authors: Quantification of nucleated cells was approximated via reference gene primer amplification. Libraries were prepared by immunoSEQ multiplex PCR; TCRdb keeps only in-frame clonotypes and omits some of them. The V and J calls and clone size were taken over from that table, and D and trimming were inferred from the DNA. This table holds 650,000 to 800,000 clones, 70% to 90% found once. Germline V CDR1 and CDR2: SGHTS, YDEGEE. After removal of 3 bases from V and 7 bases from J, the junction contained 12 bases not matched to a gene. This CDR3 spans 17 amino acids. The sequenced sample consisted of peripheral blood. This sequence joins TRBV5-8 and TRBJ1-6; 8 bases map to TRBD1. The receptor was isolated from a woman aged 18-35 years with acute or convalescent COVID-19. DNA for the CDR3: TGTGCCAGCAGCTCTCGTAGCCAGGGGGCTAAAAATTCACCCCTCCACTTT. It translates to CASSSRSQGAKNSPLHF. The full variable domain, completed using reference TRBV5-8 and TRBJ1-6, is EAGVTQSPTHLIKTRGQQATLRCSPISGHTSVYWYQQALGLGLQFLLWYDEGEERNRGNFPPRFSGRQFPNYSSELNVNALELEDSALYLCASSSRSQGAKNSPLHFGNGTRLTVT.